Detailed here is one T cell receptor (beta chain). The sample belongs to a study of blood T cell repertoires in COVID-19. Study summary: Samples came from the United States, Italy and Spain, spanning acute and convalescent COVID-19.

The authors' processing: Amplified reference gene primers provided the basis for estimating nucleated cell counts. Measured with immunoSEQ multiplex PCR; TCRdb has only the in-frame clones, and not every one. The V and J calls and clone size come from that table; D and trimming were worked out from the DNA. This sample carries 240,000 or so clones, approximately 86% of them seen once, and the ten largest clones take 7.1%. CDR1 and CDR2 from the germline V gene are MNHEY and SVGAGI. The V gene end was trimmed by 2 bases and the J gene end by 10 bases; junction bases not matched to a gene: 2. This CDR3 has 13 amino acids.

The gene calls are TRBV6-5 and TRBJ1-6; 7 bases are a match to TRBD1. The specimen was peripheral blood. The origin of this receptor is a woman in her sixties or seventies with active or convalescent COVID-19. CDR3 bases: TGTGCCAGCAGTTACGAGGGGGCCTCACCCCTCCACTTT. It yields the protein CASSYEGASPLHF.